What follows describes a single T cell receptor (beta chain). Profiling relied on immunoSEQ multiplex PCR, and the TCRdb table lists in-frame clones only, not all of them. The profile shows fewer than 500,000 clones, 90% of them singletons. There are 15 residues in the CDR3. Germline CDR1 is LGHNA and CDR2 is YSLEER. V shed 0 bases, J shed 4 bases, and the junction held 5 bases outside the gene matches. This record belongs to a study of control samples from healthy donors and cancer patients. The receptor comes from a man aged 40-49 years with head and neck cancer. The sequenced sample was PBMCs. The chain uses TRBV4-3 and TRBJ1-1, with 7 bases fitting TRBD1. CDR3 sequence reads: CASSQDHAGGTEAFF. CDR3 nucleotide sequence: TGCGCCAGCAGCCAAGACCATGCAGGGGGCACTGAAGCTTTCTTT.